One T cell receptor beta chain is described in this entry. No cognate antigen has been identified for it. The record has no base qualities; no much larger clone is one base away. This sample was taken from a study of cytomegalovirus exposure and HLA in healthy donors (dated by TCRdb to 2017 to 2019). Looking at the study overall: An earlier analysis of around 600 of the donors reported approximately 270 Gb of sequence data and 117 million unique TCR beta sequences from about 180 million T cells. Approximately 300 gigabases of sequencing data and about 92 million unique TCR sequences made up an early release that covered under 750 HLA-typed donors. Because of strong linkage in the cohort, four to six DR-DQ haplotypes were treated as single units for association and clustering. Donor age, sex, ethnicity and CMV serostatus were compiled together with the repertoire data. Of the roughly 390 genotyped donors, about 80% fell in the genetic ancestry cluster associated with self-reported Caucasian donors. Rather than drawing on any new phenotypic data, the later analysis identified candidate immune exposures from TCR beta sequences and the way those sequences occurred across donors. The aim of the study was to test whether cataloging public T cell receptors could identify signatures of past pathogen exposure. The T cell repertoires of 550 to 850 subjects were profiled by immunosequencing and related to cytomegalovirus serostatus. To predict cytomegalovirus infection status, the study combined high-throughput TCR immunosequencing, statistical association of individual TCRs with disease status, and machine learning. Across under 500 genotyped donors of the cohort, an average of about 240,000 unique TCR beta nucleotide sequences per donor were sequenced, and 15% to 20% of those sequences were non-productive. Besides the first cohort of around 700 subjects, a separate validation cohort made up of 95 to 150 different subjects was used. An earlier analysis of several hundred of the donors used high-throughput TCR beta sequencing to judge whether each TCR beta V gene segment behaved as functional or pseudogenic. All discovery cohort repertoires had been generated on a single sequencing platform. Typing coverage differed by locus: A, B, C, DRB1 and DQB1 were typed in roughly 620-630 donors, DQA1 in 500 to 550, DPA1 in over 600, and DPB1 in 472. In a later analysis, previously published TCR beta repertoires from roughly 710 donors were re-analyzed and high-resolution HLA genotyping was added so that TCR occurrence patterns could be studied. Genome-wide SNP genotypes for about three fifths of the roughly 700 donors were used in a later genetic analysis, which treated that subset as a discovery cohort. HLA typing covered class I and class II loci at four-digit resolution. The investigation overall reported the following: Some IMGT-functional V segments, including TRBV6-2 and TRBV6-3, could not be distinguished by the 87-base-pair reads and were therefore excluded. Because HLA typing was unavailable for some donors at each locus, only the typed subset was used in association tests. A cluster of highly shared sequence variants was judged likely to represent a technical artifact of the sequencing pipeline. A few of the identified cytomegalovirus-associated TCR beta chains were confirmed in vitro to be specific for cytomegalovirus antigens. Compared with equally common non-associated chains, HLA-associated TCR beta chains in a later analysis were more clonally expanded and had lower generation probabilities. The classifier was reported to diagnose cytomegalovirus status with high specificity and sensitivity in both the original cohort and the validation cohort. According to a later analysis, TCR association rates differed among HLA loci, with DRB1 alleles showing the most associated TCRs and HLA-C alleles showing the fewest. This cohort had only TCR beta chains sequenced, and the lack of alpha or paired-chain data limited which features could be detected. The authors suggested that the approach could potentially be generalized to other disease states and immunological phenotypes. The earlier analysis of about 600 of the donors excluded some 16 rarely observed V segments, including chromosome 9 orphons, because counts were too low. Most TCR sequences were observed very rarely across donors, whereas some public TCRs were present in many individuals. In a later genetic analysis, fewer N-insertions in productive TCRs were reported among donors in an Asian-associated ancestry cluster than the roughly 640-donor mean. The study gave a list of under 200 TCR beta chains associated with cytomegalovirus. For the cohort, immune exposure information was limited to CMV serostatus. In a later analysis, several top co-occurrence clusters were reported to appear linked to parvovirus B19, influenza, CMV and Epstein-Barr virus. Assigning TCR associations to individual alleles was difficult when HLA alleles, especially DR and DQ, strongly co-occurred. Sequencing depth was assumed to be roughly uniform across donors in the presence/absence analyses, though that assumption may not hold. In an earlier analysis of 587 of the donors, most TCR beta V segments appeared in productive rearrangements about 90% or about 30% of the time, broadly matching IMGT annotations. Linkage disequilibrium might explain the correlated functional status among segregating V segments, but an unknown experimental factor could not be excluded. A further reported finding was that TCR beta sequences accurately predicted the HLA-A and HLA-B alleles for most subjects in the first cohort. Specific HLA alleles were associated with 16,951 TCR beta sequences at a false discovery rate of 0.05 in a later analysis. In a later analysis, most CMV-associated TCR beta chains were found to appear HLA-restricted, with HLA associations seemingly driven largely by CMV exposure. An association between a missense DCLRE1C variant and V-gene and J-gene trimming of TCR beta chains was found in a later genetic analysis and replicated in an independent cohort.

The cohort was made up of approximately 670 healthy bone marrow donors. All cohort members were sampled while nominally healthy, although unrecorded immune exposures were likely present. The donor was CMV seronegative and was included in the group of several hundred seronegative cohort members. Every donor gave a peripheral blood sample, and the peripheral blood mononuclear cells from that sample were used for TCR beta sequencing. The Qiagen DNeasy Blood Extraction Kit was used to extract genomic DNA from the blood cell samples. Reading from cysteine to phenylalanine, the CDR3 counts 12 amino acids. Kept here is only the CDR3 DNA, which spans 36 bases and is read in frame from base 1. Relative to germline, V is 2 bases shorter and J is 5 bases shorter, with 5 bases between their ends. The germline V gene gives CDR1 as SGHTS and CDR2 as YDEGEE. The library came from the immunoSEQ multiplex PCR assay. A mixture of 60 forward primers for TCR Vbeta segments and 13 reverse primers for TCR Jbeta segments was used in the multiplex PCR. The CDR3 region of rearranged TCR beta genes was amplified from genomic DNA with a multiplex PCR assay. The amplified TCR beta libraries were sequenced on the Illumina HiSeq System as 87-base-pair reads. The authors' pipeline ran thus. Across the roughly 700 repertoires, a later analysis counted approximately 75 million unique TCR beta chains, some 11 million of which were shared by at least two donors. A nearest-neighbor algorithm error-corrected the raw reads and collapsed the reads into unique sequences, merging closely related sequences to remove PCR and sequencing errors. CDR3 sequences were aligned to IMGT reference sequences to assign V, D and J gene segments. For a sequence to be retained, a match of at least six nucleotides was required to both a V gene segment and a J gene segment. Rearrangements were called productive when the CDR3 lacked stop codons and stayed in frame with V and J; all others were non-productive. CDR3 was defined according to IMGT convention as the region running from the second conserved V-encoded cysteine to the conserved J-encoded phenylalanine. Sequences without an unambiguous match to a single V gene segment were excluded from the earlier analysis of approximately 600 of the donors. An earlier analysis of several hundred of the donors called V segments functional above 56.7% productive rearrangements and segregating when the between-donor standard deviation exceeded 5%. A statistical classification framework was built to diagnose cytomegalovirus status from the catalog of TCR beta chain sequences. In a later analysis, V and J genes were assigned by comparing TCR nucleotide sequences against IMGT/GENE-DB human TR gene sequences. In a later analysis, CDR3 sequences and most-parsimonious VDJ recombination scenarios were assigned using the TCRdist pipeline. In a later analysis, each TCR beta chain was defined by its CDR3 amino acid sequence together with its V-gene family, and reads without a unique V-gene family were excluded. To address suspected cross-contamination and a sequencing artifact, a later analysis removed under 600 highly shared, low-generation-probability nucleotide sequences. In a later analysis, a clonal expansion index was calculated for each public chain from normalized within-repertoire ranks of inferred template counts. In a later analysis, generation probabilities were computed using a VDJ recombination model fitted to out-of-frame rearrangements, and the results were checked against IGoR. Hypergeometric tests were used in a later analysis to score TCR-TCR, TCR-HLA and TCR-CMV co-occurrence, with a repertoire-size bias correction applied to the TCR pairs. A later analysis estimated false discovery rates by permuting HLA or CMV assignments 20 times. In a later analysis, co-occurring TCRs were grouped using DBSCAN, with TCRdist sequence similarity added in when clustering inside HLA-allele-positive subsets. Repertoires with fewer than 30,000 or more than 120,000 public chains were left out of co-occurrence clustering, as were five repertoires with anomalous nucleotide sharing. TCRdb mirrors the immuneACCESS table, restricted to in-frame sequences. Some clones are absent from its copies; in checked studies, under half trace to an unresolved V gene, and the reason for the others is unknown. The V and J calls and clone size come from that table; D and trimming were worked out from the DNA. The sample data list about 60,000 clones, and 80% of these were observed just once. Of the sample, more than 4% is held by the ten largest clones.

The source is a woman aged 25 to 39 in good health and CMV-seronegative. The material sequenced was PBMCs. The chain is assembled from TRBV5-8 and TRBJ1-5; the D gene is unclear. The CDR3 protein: CASSFTYQPQHF. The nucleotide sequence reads TGTGCCAGCAGCTTCACATATCAGCCCCAGCATTTT. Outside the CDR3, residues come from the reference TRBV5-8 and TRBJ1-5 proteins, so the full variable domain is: EAGVTQSPTHLIKTRGQQATLRCSPISGHTSVYWYQQALGLGLQFLLWYDEGEERNRGNFPPRFSGRQFPNYSSELNVNALELEDSALYLCASSFTYQPQHFGDGTRLSIL.